This record covers a single TCR beta chain. Its target is not known. One end of the junction fails to match germline, which may point to a read error. These data originate in a study of tumor and adjacent non-tumor tissue in lung cancer. Looking at the study overall: There were 11 to 13 adenocarcinoma, a couple of squamous cell carcinoma and 1 small cell lung cancer cases. Stage I to III disease affected about nine men and a handful of women aged about 31 to 80.

The library came from three nested PCR rounds adapted from ARM-PCR protocols. From the multiplex PCR reads, TCRdb called clonotypes with MiXCR, one entry per CDR3 protein. The repertoire includes fewer than 100,000 distinct CDR3 sequences, roughly three quarters of them detected once, and around a fifth sits in the top ten. This sample's RNA came from whole unsorted tissue. The normal lung tissue was taken more than 3 cm from the tumor edge. The CDR3 spans 14 residues. CDR1 is SGHDN and CDR2 is FVKESK in the germline V gene. Study-level points and caveats: Tumor tissue had significantly higher TCR diversity than normal lung. Higher tumor TCR diversity was associated with shorter survival.

The chain is built from TRBV14 and TRBJ2-1, with 8 bases aligning to TRBD2. The sample consisted of distant non-tumor lung tissue. This sequence was found in a woman aged 50 to 65 with non-small cell lung cancer. Here the CDR3 reads CAISHERLARGQFF. The CDR3 nucleotides are TGTGCCATCAGCCATGAACGACTAGCGAGGGGGCAGTTCTTC.